This T cell receptor beta chain derives from a study of technical replicates of blood from several donors (dated by TCRdb to about 2017). The CDR3 covers 16 residues, taking in both the cysteine and the phenylalanine. Left in the record is the CDR3 DNA by itself, 48 bases read in frame from the first base. The germline V gene (reference sequence) provides CDR1 LNHDA and CDR2 SQIVND. V was cut back by 6 bases and J by 1 base, leaving a gap of 15 bases between them. Comment on this clone: Its antigen target is currently unknown. Per-base quality was not reported, and no clone a single base away is much larger than it.

Libraries were constructed by the immunoSEQ multiplex PCR assay. In TCRdb, the immuneACCESS table is reduced to in-frame sequences with V and J assigned. These tables do not hold every clone; where another copy was compared, an unresolved V gene accounts for under half, and the others remain unexplained. The sample table records roughly 69,000 clones; approximately 86% of these occur just once. The ten largest make up roughly 5% of the sample. The sequenced sample was PBMCs. The clonotype comes from a human donor in good health. Some clones in this sample may be carry-over from other donors' samples. The chain joins TRBV19 to TRBJ2-2, and TRBD1 may be the D gene, going by 6 matching bases. The CDR3 has the sequence CASRAVGQRNTGELFF. The bases read TGTGCCAGTAGGGCCGTAGGACAGAGGAACACCGGGGAGCTGTTTTTT.